A selection of T cell receptor beta chains follows, all from one sample in a study of shared clonotypes between healthy human individuals. TCRdb keeps only in-frame clones here, not all; method: immunoSEQ multiplex PCR. The sample contains about 600,000 clones, nearly 98% of which appear only once. Sequencing was done on a sample of naive CD8+ T cells sorted from blood. The receptor set was obtained from a man aged 30-40 years in good health. The CDR3 runs from the conserved cysteine through the conserved F or W. The D gene is left open where the match is weak. The listing skips clone size in some rows; elsewhere it reads once, few, many or a size class.

V gene	clone size	J gene	D gene	CDR3 DNA	CDR3 protein
TRBV19	.	TRBJ1-5	.	TGTGCCAGTAGTATTTCAGGGGACCGTCAGCCCCAGCATTTT	CASSISGDRQPQHF
TRBV27	.	TRBJ2-1	.	TGTGCCAGCAGAGGGGGATACAATGAGCAGTTCTTC	CASRGGYNEQFF
TRBV27	.	TRBJ2-1	.	TGTGCCAGCAGCGACCTCGGCGATGAGCAGTTCTTC	CASSDLGDEQFF
TRBV25-1	once	TRBJ2-1	TRBD2	TGTGCCAGCAGTGACGTGGGACTAGTTGCCTACAATGAGCAGTTCTTC	CASSDVGLVAYNEQFF
TRBV9	.	TRBJ2-7	.	TGTGCCAGCAGCCCGCTATCCCGGGATGATCCTTACGAGCAGTACTTC	CASSPLSRDDPYEQYF
TRBV28	.	TRBJ1-2	.	TGTGCCAGCATCATTTCGCACTACAGGGACGACTTCTATGGCTACACCTTC	CASIISHYRDDFYGYTF
TRBV27	.	TRBJ2-1	TRBD2	TGTGCCAGTCTAGCGGGAGAAAACAATGAGCAGTTCTTC	CASLAGENNEQFF
TRBV9	.	TRBJ1-1	.	TGTGCCAGCAGCGCAGGCCACAGGAACACTGAAGCTTTCTTT	CASSAGHRNTEAFF
TRBV7-3	.	TRBJ2-3	TRBD1	TGTGCCAGCAGCTTTACCAGGGGGAGCACAGATACGCAGTATTTT	CASSFTRGSTDTQYF
TRBV6-6	.	TRBJ2-7	.	TGTGCCAGCGGGGCGGGGGCGACAGGGGAGCAGTACTTC	CASGAGATGEQYF
TRBV14	.	TRBJ2-1	.	TGTGCCAGCAGCCAAGTCTCCGGAAGGAGTGAGCAGTTCTTC	CASSQVSGRSEQFF
TRBV11-2	.	TRBJ2-7	TRBD2	TGTGCCAGCAGCTTAGAGGGACTAGCGGGAGCACACGAGCAGTACTTC	CASSLEGLAGAHEQYF
TRBV7-8	.	TRBJ1-1	.	TGTGCCAGCAGCCTCCTCGGCAGGGCAGACACTGAAGCTTTCTTT	CASSLLGRADTEAFF
TRBV19	.	TRBJ2-2	.	TGTGCCAGTAGTACGACTTCTACCGGGGAGCTGTTTTTT	CASSTTSTGELFF
TRBV7-9	.	TRBJ2-3	.	TGTGCCAGCGGAACTTTGAGGACAGATACGCAGTATTTT	CASGTLRTDTQYF
TRBV7-9	.	TRBJ2-7	TRBD1	TGTGCCAGCAGCGAAGGGACAGGGGGCGTCGAGCAGTACTTC	CASSEGTGGVEQYF
TRBV6-1	.	TRBJ2-7	.	TGTGCCCACGCGGGACAGCAGAGCTCCTACGAGCAGTACTTC	CAHAGQQSSYEQYF
TRBV27	.	TRBJ2-7	TRBD1	TGTGCCAGTAAGGACAGGGTGGACGAGCAGTACTTC	CASKDRVDEQYF
TRBV6-5	.	TRBJ2-7	TRBD2	TGTGCCAGCAGTTACTCAGCTAGCGGGACCTACGAGCAGTACTTC	CASSYSASGTYEQYF
TRBV28	.	TRBJ1-1	.	TGTGCCAGCAGTTTAAGGAGGGGGTTGCGCCCCCCTCGCACTGAAGCTTTCTTT	CASSLRRGLRPPRTEAFF
TRBV11-2	.	TRBJ2-1	TRBD1	TGTGCCAGCAGCGGGACAGGGGGTCTCTATGAGCAGTTCTTC	CASSGTGGLYEQFF
TRBV27	.	TRBJ2-7	.	TGTGCCAGCAGTTTATTGGGACACTCCTACGAGCAGTACTTC	CASSLLGHSYEQYF
TRBV28	.	TRBJ2-3	.	TGTGCCAGCAGTTTCCCTATTACAGGCGATACGCAGTATTTT	CASSFPITGDTQYF
TRBV7-9	.	TRBJ2-7	.	TGTGCCAGCAGCTTTAGTGGAAGGCAGGACTACGAGCAGTACTTC	CASSFSGRQDYEQYF
TRBV27	once	TRBJ2-5	TRBD2	TGTGCCAGCAGTTCTCGGGAGGGCCTCGTTCGGGAGACCCAGTACTTC	CASSSREGLVRETQYF
TRBV9	.	TRBJ2-7	.	TGTGCCAGCAGCCATAAATCGGGGGACGAGCAGTACTTC	CASSHKSGDEQYF
TRBV5-1	.	TRBJ1-4	TRBD1	TGCGCCAGCAGCGGGGGACAGGGCTTTAATGAAAAACTGTTTTTT	CASSGGQGFNEKLFF
TRBV7-8	.	TRBJ2-7	.	TGTGCCAGCAGCAAAAGGGATAGGGCCGACGAGCAGTACTTC	CASSKRDRADEQYF
TRBV7-9	.	TRBJ2-2	.	TGTGCCAGCAGCTGGGGGGTCCCGAACACCGGGGAGCTGTTTTTT	CASSWGVPNTGELFF
TRBV7-9	.	TRBJ2-7	TRBD2	TGTGCCAGCAGCTTAGCGGGCGGGAGGGCCTACGAGCAGTACTTC	CASSLAGGRAYEQYF
TRBV18	.	TRBJ1-2	.	TGTGCCAGCTCACCAGCCCAAAACAGGGATTATGGCTACACCTTC	CASSPAQNRDYGYTF
TRBV30	.	TRBJ2-3	TRBD2	TGTGCCTGGACGGGACTAGCGGGAGACCCAGATACGCAGTATTTT	CAWTGLAGDPDTQYF
TRBV27	.	TRBJ2-7	TRBD2	TGTGCCAGCAGTTTAGCGGGAGGCCTTAGGCACGAGCAGTACTTC	CASSLAGGLRHEQYF
TRBV18	.	TRBJ1-2	.	TGTGCCAGCTCACCTACTCGGGGGGCGGCTAACTATGGCTACACCTTC	CASSPTRGAANYGYTF
TRBV2	.	TRBJ2-7	.	TGTGCCAGCAGACCGAGCTCCTACGAGCAGTACTTC	CASRPSSYEQYF
TRBV28	.	TRBJ2-2	TRBD2	TGTGCCAGCAGCACTAGCGGGAACTCCGGGGAGCTGTTTTTT	CASSTSGNSGELFF
TRBV7-9	.	TRBJ2-5	.	TGTGCCAGCAGCTCAGCTAGAGACCTGAGGCAAGAGACCCAGTACTTC	CASSSARDLRQETQYF
TRBV7-9	.	TRBJ2-7	TRBD2	TGTGCCAGCAGCCCGGGACTAGCGGCCTTCTACGAGCAGTACTTC	CASSPGLAAFYEQYF
TRBV21-1	.	TRBJ1-4	.	TGTGCCAGCAGCAAATCCCGAGGGCCCGGTGAAAAACTGTTTTTT	CASSKSRGPGEKLFF
TRBV28	once	TRBJ2-1	TRBD2	TGTGCCAGCAGCTACCTAGCGGGAGTGGGCAACAATGAGCAGTTCTTC	CASSYLAGVGNNEQFF
TRBV28	.	TRBJ2-3	TRBD2	TGTGCCAGCAGTTTAGGGCTAGCGGGAATTAGGACAGATACGCAGTATTTT	CASSLGLAGIRTDTQYF
TRBV18	.	TRBJ2-6	TRBD2	TGTGCCAGCTCACTAGCGGGAGCCCCCAGCTCTGGGGCCAACGTCCTGACTTTC	CASSLAGAPSSGANVLTF